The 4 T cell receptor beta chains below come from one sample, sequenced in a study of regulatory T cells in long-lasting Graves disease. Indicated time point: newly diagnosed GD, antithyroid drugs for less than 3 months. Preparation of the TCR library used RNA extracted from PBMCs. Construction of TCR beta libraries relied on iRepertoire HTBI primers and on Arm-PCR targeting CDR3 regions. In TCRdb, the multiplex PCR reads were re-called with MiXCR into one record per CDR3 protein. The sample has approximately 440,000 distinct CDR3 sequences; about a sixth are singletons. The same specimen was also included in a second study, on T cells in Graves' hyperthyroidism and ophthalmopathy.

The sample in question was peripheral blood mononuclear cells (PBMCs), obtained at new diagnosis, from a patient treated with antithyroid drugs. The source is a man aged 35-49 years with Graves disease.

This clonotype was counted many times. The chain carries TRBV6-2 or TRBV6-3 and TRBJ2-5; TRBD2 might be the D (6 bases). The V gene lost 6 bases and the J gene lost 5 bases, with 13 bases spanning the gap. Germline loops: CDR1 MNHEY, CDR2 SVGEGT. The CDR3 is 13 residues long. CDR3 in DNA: TGTGCCAGCAGCTGGGGGGTGGCGGAGACCCAGTACTTC. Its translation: CASSWGVAETQYF.

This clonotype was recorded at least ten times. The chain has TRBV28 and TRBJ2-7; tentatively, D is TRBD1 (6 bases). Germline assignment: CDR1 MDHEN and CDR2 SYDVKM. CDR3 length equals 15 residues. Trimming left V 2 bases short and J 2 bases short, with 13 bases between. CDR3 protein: CASSLRTDSPYEQYF. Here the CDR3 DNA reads TGTGCCAGCAGTTTACGGACAGATAGTCCCTACGAGCAGTACTTC.

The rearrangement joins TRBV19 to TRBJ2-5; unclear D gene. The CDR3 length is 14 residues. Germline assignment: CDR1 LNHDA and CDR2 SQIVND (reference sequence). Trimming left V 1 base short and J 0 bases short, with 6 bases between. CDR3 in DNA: TGTGCCAGTAGTATAGCGCCGAACCAAGAGACCCAGTACTTC. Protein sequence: CASSIAPNQETQYF.

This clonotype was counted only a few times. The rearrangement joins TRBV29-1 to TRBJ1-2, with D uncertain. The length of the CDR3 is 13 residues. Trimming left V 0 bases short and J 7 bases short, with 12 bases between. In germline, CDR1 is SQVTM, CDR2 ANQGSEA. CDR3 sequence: CSVEDYSEGGYTF. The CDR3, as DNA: TGCAGCGTTGAAGACTATAGTGAGGGTGGCTACACCTTC. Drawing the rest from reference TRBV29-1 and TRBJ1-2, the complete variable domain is SAVISQKPSRDICQRGTSLTIQCQVDSQVTMMFWYRQQPGQSLTLIATANQGSEATYESGFVIDKFPISRPNLTFSTLTVSNMSPEDSSIYLCSVEDYSEGGYTFGSGTRLTVV.